This T cell receptor beta chain came from a study of cytomegalovirus exposure and HLA in healthy donors. Study-wide points: Productive rates of about 90% or about 30% were seen for most TCR beta V segments in an earlier analysis. A later analysis showed HLA-associated TCR beta chains outstripping equally common others in clonal expansion.

Note on this clone: What it binds is unknown.

The V end was cut by 5 bases, the J end by 1 base, with 9 bases between. The CDR3 spans 13 residues. CDR1 and CDR2 (germline): MNHEY, SVGAGI. Primers for the PCR totalled 60 Vbeta and 13 Jbeta. The protocol was immunoSEQ multiplex PCR, while the TCRdb copy is restricted to in-frame clones and leaves out a portion. The sample consists of under 150,000 clones, 60% to 80% of them appearing once. The chain carries TRBV6-5 and TRBJ2-7; D gene uncertain. Sequencing input: PBMCs. This TCR came from a woman aged 25 to 39 in good health and CMV-seronegative. CDR3 bases: TGTGCCAGCAGTGAAGTCAGGTCCTACGAGCAGTACTTC. Its protein is CASSEVRSYEQYF.